Listed below are T cell receptor beta chains from one sample, sequenced in a study of blood T cell repertoires in COVID-19. Clones were sequenced by immunoSEQ multiplex PCR, and TCRdb holds only the in-frame ones, with some missing. Among 85,000 to 95,000 clones listed, around 86% were seen once. The sample comprised peripheral blood. The source of these receptors is a woman aged 80 or over with acute or convalescent COVID-19. CDR3s include the opening cysteine and the closing phenylalanine or tryptophan. A D gene is named only where the DNA matches it firmly. The size field is filled for only some rows; it gives once, few, many or a size class.

J,D,V,size,CDR3,DNA
TRBJ1-2,-,TRBV15,-,CATSSNRATFYGYTF,TGTGCCACCAGCAGTAACAGGGCAACCTTCTATGGCTACACCTTC
TRBJ1-6,-,TRBV6-5,-,CASCGWDNSPLHF,TGTGCCAGCTGCGGGTGGGATAATTCACCCCTCCACTTT
TRBJ2-5,TRBD1,TRBV7-2,-,CASSSDRGRLQTQYF,TGTGCCAGCAGCTCCGACAGGGGGCGGCTGCAGACCCAGTACTTC
TRBJ2-5,TRBD2,TRBV27,-,CASGGLAGRETQYF,TGTGCCAGCGGCGGACTAGCGGGGAGAGAGACCCAGTACTTC
TRBJ1-3,TRBD1,TRBV3-1/TRBV3-2,few,CASSQFRTGKAGNTIYF,TGTGCCAGCAGCCAATTCCGGACAGGGAAGGCTGGAAACACCATATATTTT
TRBJ1-1,-,TRBV18,-,CASSSNGGGPNFEAFF,TGTGCCAGCTCATCCAACGGTGGGGGCCCCAACTTCGAAGCTTTCTTT
TRBJ1-2,-,TRBV18,-,CASSPFRTASPEGYTF,TGTGCCAGCTCACCATTCCGGACAGCCTCTCCGGAAGGCTACACCTTC
TRBJ2-7,TRBD2,TRBV7-2,-,CASSLVAGTSGNYEQYF,TGTGCCAGCAGCTTAGTCGCTGGGACTAGCGGGAATTACGAGCAGTACTTC
TRBJ1-6,-,TRBV30,once,CAWSTRLGIPDSPLHF,TGTGCCTGGAGTACGAGACTCGGGATTCCGGATTCACCCCTCCACTTT
TRBJ1-6,-,TRBV4-2,-,CASSPAGRVDSPLHF,TGTGCCAGCAGCCCGGCAGGCAGGGTTGATTCACCCCTCCACTTT
TRBJ2-7,-,TRBV14,-,CASSPSTSYEQYF,TGTGCCAGCAGCCCCAGTACCTCCTACGAGCAGTACTTC
TRBJ1-2,-,TRBV7-8,-,CASSLEEGSYGYTF,TGTGCCAGCAGCTTAGAGGAGGGGAGCTATGGCTACACCTTC
TRBJ2-3,TRBD2,TRBV29-1,-,CSVIPGLAPDTQYF,TGCAGCGTAATTCCGGGACTAGCGCCAGATACGCAGTATTTT
TRBJ1-3,-,TRBV3-1/TRBV3-2,-,CASSQNRVSGNTIYF,TGTGCCAGCAGCCAAAACAGGGTTTCTGGAAACACCATATATTTT
TRBJ2-3,-,TRBV4-3,-,CASSQDRLAGDTQYF,TGCGCCAGCAGCCAAGATCGGCTAGCAGGAGATACGCAGTATTTT
TRBJ2-2,-,TRBV3-1/TRBV3-2,-,CASSPRMTGAGELFF,TGTGCCAGCAGCCCAAGAATGACGGGGGCCGGGGAGCTGTTTTTT
TRBJ1-2,TRBD1,TRBV5-6,-,CASSSDRGIDGYTF,TGTGCCAGCAGCTCTGACAGGGGGATCGATGGCTACACCTTC
TRBJ1-3,-,TRBV5-1,-,CASSVSGETGNTIYF,TGCGCCAGCAGCGTATCAGGGGAAACTGGAAACACCATATATTTT
TRBJ1-1,-,TRBV30,-,CAWRGDSTEAFF,TGTGCCTGGAGGGGGGACTCCACTGAAGCTTTCTTT
TRBJ1-4,TRBD1,TRBV2,-,CASRGLRRGNEKLFF,TGTGCCAGCAGGGGCTTGCGCAGGGGGAATGAAAAACTGTTTTTT
TRBJ2-2,-,TRBV7-7,-,CASSLAQGGLNTGELFF,TGTGCTAGCAGCTTAGCGCAGGGGGGCCTGAACACCGGGGAGCTGTTTTTT
TRBJ2-1,-,TRBV5-1,-,CASSLARTSYNEQFF,TGCGCCAGCAGCTTGGCTCGAACATCCTACAATGAGCAGTTCTTC
TRBJ2-1,-,TRBV4-2,-,CASSQGDTALADEQFF,TGTGCCAGCAGCCAAGGGGACACTGCCCTAGCCGATGAGCAGTTCTTC
TRBJ2-7,TRBD1,TRBV5-8,once,CASSPRTGSNEQYF,TGTGCCAGCAGCCCGCGGACAGGGAGCAACGAGCAGTACTTC
TRBJ2-1,TRBD2,TRBV9,-,CASSVPSGSISYNEQFF,TGTGCCAGCAGCGTCCCTAGCGGATCCATCTCCTACAATGAGCAGTTCTTC
TRBJ2-7,TRBD1,TRBV4-2,-,CASSPPDRGYEQYF,TGTGCCAGCAGCCCGCCGGACAGGGGGTACGAGCAGTACTTC
TRBJ2-7,TRBD1,TRBV9,-,CASSPFGDSSYEQYF,TGTGCCAGCAGCCCTTTTGGGGACAGTTCCTACGAGCAGTACTTC
TRBJ2-2,TRBD2,TRBV16,-,CASSPRGGPELFF,TGTGCCAGCAGCCCTCGCGGGGGGCCGGAGCTGTTTTTT
TRBJ1-2,TRBD1,TRBV19,-,CASSGTGQGYYGYTF,TGTGCCAGTAGTGGAACAGGACAGGGATACTATGGCTACACCTTC
TRBJ1-1,-,TRBV5-1,-,CASSLGGGNTEAFF,TGCGCCAGCAGCTTGGGGGGAGGGAACACTGAAGCTTTCTTT
TRBJ2-7,TRBD1,TRBV19,once,CASSTMGTGGTYEQYF,TGTGCCAGTAGTACGATGGGGACAGGGGGGACCTACGAGCAGTACTTC
TRBJ2-7,-,TRBV10-1,-,CASSPGGSATHEQYF,TGCGCCAGCAGTCCCGGAGGGTCAGCCACACACGAGCAGTACTTC
TRBJ1-1,TRBD1,TRBV28,-,CASSLRQGLEAFF,TGTGCCAGCAGCCTTCGACAGGGCCTTGAAGCTTTCTTT
TRBJ1-4,TRBD1,TRBV7-9,-,CASSPDRWNEKLFF,TGTGCCAGCAGCCCGGACAGGTGGAATGAAAAACTGTTTTTT
TRBJ2-7,TRBD1,TRBV5-1,-,CASSRTGGGYEQYF,TGCGCCAGCAGCCGGACAGGGGGCGGGTACGAGCAGTACTTC
TRBJ2-1,TRBD1,TRBV27,-,CASSRGQGRNEQFF,TGTGCCAGCAGTCGGGGACAGGGGCGGAATGAGCAGTTCTTC
TRBJ2-1,TRBD2,TRBV2,once,CASSKSGTSGRGEQFF,TGTGCCAGCAGTAAGTCAGGGACTAGCGGGAGGGGCGAGCAGTTCTTC
TRBJ2-3,TRBD2,TRBV5-5,-,CASSSASGTSTDTQYF,TGTGCCAGCAGCTCAGCTAGCGGAACTAGCACAGATACGCAGTATTTT
TRBJ1-5,-,TRBV27,-,CASRRSGGNQPQHF,TGTGCCAGCAGAAGATCCGGGGGCAATCAGCCCCAGCATTTT
TRBJ1-2,TRBD1,TRBV2,-,CASSERPWTGTGYTF,TGTGCCAGCAGTGAACGTCCTTGGACAGGGACCGGCTACACCTTC
TRBJ2-7,-,TRBV5-1,-,CASSSAHGRGIYEQYF,TGCGCCAGCAGCTCCGCCCATGGGAGGGGGATCTACGAGCAGTACTTC
TRBJ2-2,TRBD2,TRBV5-4,few,CASSLPDRGRPPRAGELFF,TGTGCCAGCAGCCTTCCGGATCGCGGGAGGCCGCCGAGAGCCGGGGAGCTGTTTTTT
TRBJ2-2,TRBD1,TRBV2,once,CASSESGTGRTGELFF,TGTGCCAGCAGTGAATCAGGGACAGGGAGGACCGGGGAGCTGTTTTTT
TRBJ2-5,-,TRBV7-2,-,CASSLALGPGETQYF,TGTGCCAGCAGCCTAGCTTTGGGTCCGGGGGAGACCCAGTACTTC
TRBJ2-1,TRBD1,TRBV10-3,-,CAIGDRAYNEQFF,TGTGCCATCGGGGACAGGGCCTACAATGAGCAGTTCTTC
TRBJ2-6,TRBD2,TRBV3-1/TRBV3-2,-,CASTYSGVSGANVLTF,TGTGCCAGCACCTATAGCGGGGTCTCTGGGGCCAACGTCCTGACTTTC
TRBJ2-1,TRBD2,TRBV15,-,CATSRDKASGSAWNEQFF,TGTGCCACCAGCAGAGATAAGGCTAGCGGGAGTGCATGGAATGAGCAGTTCTTC
TRBJ2-7,-,TRBV13,-,CASSLGPGSFSYEQYF,TGTGCCAGCAGCTTAGGACCGGGAAGTTTCTCCTACGAGCAGTACTTC
TRBJ2-1,TRBD2,TRBV6-5,once,CASSYSLAGIDEQFF,TGTGCCAGCAGTTACTCCCTAGCGGGAATAGATGAGCAGTTCTTC
TRBJ2-2,-,TRBV6-5,-,CASSSIQGIKTGELFF,TGTGCCAGCAGTTCAATACAGGGCATAAAGACCGGGGAGCTGTTTTTT
TRBJ2-3,-,TRBV30,-,CAWSPNRGGTQYF,TGTGCCTGGAGCCCCAACAGGGGGGGTACGCAGTATTTT
TRBJ2-1,-,TRBV11-2,-,CASSSGLPNEQFF,TGTGCCAGCAGCTCGGGGTTGCCGAATGAGCAGTTCTTC
TRBJ1-2,TRBD1,TRBV5-6,-,CASSLADRVPYGYTF,TGTGCCAGCAGCTTGGCCGACAGGGTCCCCTATGGCTACACCTTC
TRBJ1-2,TRBD1,TRBV19,-,CASTRWNRGPPSANYGYTF,TGTGCCAGTACGAGATGGAACAGGGGGCCACCTTCAGCTAACTATGGCTACACCTTC